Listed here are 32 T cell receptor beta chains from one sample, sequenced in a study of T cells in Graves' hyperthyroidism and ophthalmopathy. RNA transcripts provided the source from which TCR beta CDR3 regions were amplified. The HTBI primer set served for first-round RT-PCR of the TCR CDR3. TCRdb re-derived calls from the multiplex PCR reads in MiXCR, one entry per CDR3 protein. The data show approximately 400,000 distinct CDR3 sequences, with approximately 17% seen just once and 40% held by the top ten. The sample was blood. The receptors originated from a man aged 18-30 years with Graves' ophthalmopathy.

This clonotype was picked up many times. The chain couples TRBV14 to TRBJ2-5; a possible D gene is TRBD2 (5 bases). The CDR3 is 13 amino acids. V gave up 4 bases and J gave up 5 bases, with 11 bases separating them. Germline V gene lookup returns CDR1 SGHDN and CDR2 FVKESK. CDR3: CASSLGELETQYF. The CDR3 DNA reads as TGTGCCAGCAGCCTCGGGGAGTTGGAGACCCAGTACTTC. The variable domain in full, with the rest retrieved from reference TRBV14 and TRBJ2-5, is EAGVTQFPSHSVIEKGQTVTLRCDPISGHDNLYWYRRVMGKEIKFLLHFVKESKQDESGMPNNRFLAERTGGTYSTLKVQPAELEDSGVYFCASSLGELETQYFGPGTRLLVL.

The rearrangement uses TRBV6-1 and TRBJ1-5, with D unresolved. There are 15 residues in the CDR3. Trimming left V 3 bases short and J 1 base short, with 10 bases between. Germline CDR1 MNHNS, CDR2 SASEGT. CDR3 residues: CASSESIGSNQPQHF. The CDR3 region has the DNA TGTGCCAGCAGTGAGTCGATCGGAAGCAATCAGCCCCAGCATTTT.

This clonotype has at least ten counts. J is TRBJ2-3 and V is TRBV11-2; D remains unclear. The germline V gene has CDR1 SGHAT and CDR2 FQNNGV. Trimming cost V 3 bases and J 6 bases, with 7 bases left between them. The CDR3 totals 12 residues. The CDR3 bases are TGTGCCAGCAGCTTCCTAGGGGATACGCAGTATTTT. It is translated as CASSFLGDTQYF.

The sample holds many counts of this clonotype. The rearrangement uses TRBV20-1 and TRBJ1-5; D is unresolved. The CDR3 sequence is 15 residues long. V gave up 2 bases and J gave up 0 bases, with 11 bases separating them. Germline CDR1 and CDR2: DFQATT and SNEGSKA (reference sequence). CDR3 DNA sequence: TGCAGTGCTAGAACGCCGACCCTTAGCAATCAGCCCCAGCATTTT. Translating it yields CSARTPTLSNQPQHF.

CDR3 sequence: CASKVGGTEAFF. The CDR3 nucleotides are TGTGCCAGCAAAGTGGGGGGGACTGAAGCTTTCTTT. The chain carries TRBV27 and TRBJ1-1, with D tentatively TRBD1 (5 bases). CDR1 MNHEY and CDR2 SMNVEV come from the germline V gene (reference sequence). The CDR3 is 12 residues long. The V gene lost 7 bases and the J gene lost 5 bases, with 11 bases spanning the gap.

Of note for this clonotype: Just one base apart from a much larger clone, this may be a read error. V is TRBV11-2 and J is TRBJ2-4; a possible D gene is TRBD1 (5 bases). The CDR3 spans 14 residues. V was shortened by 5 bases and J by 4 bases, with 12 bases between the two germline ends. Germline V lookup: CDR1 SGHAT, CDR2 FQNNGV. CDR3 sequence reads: CASSQSGQKNIQYF. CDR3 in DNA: TGTGCCAGCAGCCAATCCGGACAAAAAAACATTCAGTACTTC. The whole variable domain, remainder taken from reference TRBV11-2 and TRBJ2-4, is EAGVAQSPRYKIIEKRQSVAFWCNPISGHATLYWYQQILGQGPKLLIQFQNNGVVDDSQLPKDRFSAERLKGVDSTLKIQPAKLEDSAVYLCASSQSGQKNIQYFGAGTRLSVL.

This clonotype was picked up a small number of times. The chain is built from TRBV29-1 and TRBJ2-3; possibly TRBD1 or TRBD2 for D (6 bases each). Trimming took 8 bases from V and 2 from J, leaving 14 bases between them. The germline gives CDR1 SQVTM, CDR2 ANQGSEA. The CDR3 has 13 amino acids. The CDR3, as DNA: TGCAGCTTGGGGGGCAGACTCACAGATACGCAGTATTTT. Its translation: CSLGGRLTDTQYF.

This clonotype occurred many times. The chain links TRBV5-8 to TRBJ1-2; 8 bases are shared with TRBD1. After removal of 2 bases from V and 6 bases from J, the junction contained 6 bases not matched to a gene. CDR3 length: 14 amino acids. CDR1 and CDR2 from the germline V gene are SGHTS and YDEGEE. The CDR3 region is CASSFRGQINGYTF. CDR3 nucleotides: TGTGCCAGCAGCTTCAGGGGGCAAATTAATGGCTACACCTTC.

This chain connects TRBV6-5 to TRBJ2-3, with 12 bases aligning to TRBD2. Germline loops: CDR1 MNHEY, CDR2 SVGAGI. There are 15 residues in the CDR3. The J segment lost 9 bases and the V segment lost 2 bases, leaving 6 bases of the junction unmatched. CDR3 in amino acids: CASSYPSGGAGTQYF. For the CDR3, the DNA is TGTGCCAGCAGTTACCCTAGCGGGGGGGCTGGGACGCAGTATTTT.

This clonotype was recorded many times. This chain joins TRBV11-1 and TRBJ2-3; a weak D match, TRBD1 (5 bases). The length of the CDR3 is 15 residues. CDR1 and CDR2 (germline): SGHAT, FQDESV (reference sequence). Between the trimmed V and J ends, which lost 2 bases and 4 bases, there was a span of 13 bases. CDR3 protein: CASSLTRAVPDTQYF. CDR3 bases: TGTGCCAGCAGCTTAACCAGGGCCGTCCCAGATACGCAGTATTTT.

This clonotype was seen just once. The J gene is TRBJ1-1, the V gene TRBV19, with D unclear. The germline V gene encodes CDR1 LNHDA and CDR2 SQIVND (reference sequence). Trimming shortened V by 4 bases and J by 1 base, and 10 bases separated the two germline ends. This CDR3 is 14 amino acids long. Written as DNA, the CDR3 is TGTGCCAGTAGTACAAGTCCCGGGAACACTGAAGCTTTCTTT. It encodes CASSTSPGNTEAFF.

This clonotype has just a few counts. CDR3 loop: CASSALQGGTGELFF. CDR3 sequence (DNA): TGTGCCAGCAGCGCTCTACAGGGTGGAACCGGGGAGCTGTTTTTT. J is TRBJ2-2 and V is TRBV7-9; TRBD1 might be the D (6 bases). The CDR3 has 15 amino acids. The V and J ends lost 5 bases and 5 bases respectively, with 15 bases between them. CDR1 is SEHNR, CDR2 FQNEAQ, per germline (reference sequence).

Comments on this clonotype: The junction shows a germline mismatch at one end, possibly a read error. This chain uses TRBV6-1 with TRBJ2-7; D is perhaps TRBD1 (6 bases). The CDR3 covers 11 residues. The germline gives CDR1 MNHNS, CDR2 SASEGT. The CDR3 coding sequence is TGCCTAACAGGGACGGAAAACGAGCAGTACTTC. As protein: CLTGTENEQYF.

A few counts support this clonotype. Here the CDR3 reads CASSQSAIPDTQYF. The CDR3 DNA follows: TGTGCCAGCAGCCAAAGTGCGATCCCAGATACGCAGTATTTT. The rearrangement links TRBV4-2 to TRBJ2-3; no firm D call. The CDR3 is 14 amino acids. Germline lookup yields CDR1 LGHNA and CDR2 YNFKEQ. The V and J ends lost 2 bases and 4 bases respectively, with 10 bases between them.

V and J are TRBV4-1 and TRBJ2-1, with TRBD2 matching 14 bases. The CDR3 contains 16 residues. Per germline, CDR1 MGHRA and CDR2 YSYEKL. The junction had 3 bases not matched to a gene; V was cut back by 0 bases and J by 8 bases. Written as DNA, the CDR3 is TGCGCCAGCAGCCAAGAGACTAGCGGGGGGGTGGATGAGCAGTTCTTC. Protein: CASSQETSGGVDEQFF.

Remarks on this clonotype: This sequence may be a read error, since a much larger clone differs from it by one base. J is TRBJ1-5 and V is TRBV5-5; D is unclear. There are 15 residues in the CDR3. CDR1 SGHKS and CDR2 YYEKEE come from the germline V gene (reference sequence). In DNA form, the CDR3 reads TGTGCCAGCAGCTTCGGTGACATCGGGAATCGGCCCCAGCATTTT. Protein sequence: CASSFGDIGNRPQHF.

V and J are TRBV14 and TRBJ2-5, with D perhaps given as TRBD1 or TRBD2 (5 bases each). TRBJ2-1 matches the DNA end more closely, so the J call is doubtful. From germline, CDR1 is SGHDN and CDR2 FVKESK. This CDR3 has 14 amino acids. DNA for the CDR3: TGTGCCAGCAGCCTTAAATTAACCGGGACCGCCCAGTTCTTC. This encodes CASSLKLTGTAQFF.

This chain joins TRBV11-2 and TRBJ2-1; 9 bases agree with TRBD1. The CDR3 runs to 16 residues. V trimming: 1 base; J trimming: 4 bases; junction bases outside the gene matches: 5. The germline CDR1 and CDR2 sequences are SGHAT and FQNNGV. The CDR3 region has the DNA TGTGCCAGCAGCTTAGCGGACAGGGGCTCATACAATGAGCAGTTCTTC. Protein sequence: CASSLADRGSYNEQFF.

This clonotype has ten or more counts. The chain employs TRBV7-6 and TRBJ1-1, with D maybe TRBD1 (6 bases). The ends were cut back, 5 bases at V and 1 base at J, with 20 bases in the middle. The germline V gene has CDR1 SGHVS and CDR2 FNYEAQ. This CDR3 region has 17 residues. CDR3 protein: CASSPPRLGQKNTEAFF. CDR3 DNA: TGTGCCAGCAGCCCCCCTCGACTGGGACAAAAGAACACTGAAGCTTTCTTT. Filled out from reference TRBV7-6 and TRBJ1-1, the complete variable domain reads GAGVSQSPRYKVTKRGQDVALRCDPISGHVSLYWYRQALGQGPEFLTYFNYEAQQDKSGLPNDRFSAERPEGSISTLTIQRTEQRDSAMYRCASSPPRLGQKNTEAFFGQGTRLTVV.

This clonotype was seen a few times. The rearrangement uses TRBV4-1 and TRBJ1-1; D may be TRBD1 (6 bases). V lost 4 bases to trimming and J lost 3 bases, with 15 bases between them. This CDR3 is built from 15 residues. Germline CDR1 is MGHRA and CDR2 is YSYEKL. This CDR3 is CASSPIGGPDTEAFF. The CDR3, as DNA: TGCGCCAGCAGCCCTATCGGGGGGCCGGACACTGAAGCTTTCTTT.

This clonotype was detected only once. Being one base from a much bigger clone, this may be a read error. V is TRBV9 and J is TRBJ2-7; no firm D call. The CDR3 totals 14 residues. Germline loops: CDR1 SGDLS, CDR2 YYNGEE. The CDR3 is CASSVTDSPYEQHF. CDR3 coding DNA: TGTGCCAGCAGCGTAACAGACTCACCCTACGAGCAGCACTTC.

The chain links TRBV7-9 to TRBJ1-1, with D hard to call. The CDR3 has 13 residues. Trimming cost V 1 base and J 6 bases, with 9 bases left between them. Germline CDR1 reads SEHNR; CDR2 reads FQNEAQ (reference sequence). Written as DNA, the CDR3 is TGTGCCAGCAGCTTAGGGTTTGGTTCTGAAGCTTTCTTT. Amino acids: CASSLGFGSEAFF. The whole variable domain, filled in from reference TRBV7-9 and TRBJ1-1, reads DTGVSQNPRHKITKRGQNVTFRCDPISEHNRLYWYRQTLGQGPEFLTYFQNEAQLEKSRLLSDRFSAERPKGSFSTLEIQRTEQGDSAMYLCASSLGFGSEAFFGQGTRLTVV.

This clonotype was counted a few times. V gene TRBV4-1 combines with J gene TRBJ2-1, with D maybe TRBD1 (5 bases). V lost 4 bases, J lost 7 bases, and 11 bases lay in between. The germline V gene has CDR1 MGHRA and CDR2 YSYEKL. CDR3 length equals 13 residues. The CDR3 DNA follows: TGCGCCAGCAGCCCCTCCCCAGGGAATGAGCAGTTCTTC. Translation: CASSPSPGNEQFF.

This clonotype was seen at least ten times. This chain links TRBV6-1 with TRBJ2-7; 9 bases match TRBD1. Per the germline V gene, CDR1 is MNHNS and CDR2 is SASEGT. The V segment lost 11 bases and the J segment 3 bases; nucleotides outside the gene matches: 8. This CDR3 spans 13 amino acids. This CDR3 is CASNSGQGYEQYF. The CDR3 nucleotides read TGTGCCTCAAACTCGGGACAGGGCTACGAGCAGTACTTC.

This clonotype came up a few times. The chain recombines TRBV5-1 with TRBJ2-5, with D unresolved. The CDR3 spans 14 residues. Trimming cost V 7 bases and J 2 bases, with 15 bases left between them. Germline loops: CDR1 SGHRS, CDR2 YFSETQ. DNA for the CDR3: TGCGCCAGCGCAACCGGACGACTTCAAGAGACCCAGTACTTC. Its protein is CASATGRLQETQYF.

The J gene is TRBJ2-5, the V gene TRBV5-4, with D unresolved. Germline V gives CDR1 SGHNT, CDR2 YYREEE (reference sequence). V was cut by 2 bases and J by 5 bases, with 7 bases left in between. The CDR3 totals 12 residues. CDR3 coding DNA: TGTGCCAGCAGCTTCCAGGCGGAGACCCAGTACTTC. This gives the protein CASSFQAETQYF.

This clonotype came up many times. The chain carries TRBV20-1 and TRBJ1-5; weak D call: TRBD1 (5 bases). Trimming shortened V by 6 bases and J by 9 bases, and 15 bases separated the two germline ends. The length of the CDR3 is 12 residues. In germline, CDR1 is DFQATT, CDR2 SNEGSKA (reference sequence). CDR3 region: CSAAGTSGPQHF. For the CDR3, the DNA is TGCAGTGCCGCCGGGACCTCAGGGCCCCAGCATTTT.

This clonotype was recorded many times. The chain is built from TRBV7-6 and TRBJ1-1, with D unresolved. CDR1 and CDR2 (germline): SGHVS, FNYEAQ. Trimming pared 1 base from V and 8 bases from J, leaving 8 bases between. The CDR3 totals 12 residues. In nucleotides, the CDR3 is TGTGCCAGCAGCTTAGGTTCGGGGGAAGCTTTCTTT. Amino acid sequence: CASSLGSGEAFF.

The CDR3 sequence: CASTPPGVVGYTF. The CDR3 DNA reads as TGTGCCAGCACCCCCCCAGGGGTAGTGGGCTACACCTTC. The rearrangement joins TRBV6-1 to TRBJ1-2, with D possibly being TRBD1 (6 bases). V dropped 7 bases and J dropped 8 bases, with 17 bases sitting between them. Germline V CDR1 and CDR2: MNHNS, SASEGT. The CDR3 length is 13 residues.

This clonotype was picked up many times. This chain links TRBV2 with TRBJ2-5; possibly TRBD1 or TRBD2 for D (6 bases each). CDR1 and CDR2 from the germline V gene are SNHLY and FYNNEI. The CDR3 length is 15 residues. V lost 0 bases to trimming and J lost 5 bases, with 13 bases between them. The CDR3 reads CASSEAPGARETQYF. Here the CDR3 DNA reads TGTGCCAGCAGTGAAGCGCCGGGGGCGCGGGAGACCCAGTACTTC.

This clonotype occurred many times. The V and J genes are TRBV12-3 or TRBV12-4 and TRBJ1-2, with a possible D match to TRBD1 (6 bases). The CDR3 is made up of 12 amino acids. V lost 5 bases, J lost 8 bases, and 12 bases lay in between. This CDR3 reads CASSPRGGGYTF. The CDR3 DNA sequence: TGTGCCAGCAGTCCCAGGGGAGGCGGCTACACCTTC.

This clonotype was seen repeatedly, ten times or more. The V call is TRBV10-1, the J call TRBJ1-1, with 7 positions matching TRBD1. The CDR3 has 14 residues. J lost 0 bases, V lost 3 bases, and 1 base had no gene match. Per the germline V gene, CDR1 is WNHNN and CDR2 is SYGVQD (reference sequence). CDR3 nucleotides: TGCGCCAGCAGTGATGGACAGGTGAACACTGAAGCTTTCTTT. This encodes CASSDGQVNTEAFF.